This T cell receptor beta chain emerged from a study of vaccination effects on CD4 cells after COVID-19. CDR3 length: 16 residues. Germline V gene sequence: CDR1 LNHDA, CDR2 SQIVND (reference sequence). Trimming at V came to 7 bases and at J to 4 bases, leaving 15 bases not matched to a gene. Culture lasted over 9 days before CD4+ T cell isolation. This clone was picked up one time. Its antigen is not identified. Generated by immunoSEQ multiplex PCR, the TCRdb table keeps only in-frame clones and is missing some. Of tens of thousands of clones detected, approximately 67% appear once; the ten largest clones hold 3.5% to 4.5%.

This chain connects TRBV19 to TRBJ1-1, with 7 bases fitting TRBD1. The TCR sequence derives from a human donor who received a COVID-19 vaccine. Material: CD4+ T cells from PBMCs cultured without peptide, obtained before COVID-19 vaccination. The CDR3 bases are TGTGCCAGTATTTACCCACGAGGGGGCGGGGGCACTGAAGCTTTCTTT. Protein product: CASIYPRGGGGTEAFF.